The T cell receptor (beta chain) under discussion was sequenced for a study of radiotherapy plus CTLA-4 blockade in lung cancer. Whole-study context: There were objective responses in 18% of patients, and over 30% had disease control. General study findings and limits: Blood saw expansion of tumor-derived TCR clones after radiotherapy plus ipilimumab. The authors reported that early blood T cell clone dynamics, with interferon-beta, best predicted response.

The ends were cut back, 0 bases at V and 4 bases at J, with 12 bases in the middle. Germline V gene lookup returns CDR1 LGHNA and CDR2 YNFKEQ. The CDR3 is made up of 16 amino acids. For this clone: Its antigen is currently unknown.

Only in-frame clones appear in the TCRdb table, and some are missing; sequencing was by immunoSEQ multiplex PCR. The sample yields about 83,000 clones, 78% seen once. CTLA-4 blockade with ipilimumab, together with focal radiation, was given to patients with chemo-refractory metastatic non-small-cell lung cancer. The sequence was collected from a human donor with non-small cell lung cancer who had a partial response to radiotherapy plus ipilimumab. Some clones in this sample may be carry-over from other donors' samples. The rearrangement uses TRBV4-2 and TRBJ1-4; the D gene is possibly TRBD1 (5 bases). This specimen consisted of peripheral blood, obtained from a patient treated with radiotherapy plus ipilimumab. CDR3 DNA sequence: TGTGCCAGCAGCCAAGATGGAGACAGCCGTAATGAAAAACTGTTTTTT. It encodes CASSQDGDSRNEKLFF.